Listed here are 14 T cell receptor beta chains from one sample, sequenced in a study of blood T cell repertoires in COVID-19. This table comes from immunoSEQ multiplex PCR, and its TCRdb copy is limited to in-frame clones, with some not included. The repertoire consists of approximately 200,000 clones, with approximately 90% occurring once and the leading ten covering 3.5% to 4.5%. Sequencing was done on a sample of peripheral blood. The receptors were gathered from a woman in her 30s with acute or convalescent COVID-19.

This chain links TRBV11-2 with TRBJ1-1; D unclear. The germline V gene has CDR1 SGHAT and CDR2 FQNNGV. The CDR3 runs to 11 residues. V lost 11 bases and J 4 bases, leaving 11 bases between the germline ends. The CDR3 reads CAGQQSTEAFF. In DNA form, the CDR3 reads TGTGCCGGGCAGCAAAGCACTGAAGCTTTCTTT.

This chain connects TRBV5-1 to TRBJ2-1; possibly TRBD2 for D (5 bases). Germline-derived CDR1 and CDR2 are SGHRS and YFSETQ. The CDR3 is 13 amino acids. V lost 5 bases to trimming and J lost 10 bases, with 16 bases between them. DNA for the CDR3: TGCGCCAGCAGGGAACCCACGGGAAAGGAGCAGTTCTTC. It yields the protein CASREPTGKEQFF.

V usage is TRBV6-5 and J usage is TRBJ1-5; a weak D match, TRBD1 (5 bases). Trimming pared 4 bases from V and 8 bases from J, leaving 9 bases between. The CDR3 length is 12 residues. Germline loops: CDR1 MNHEY, CDR2 SVGAGI. As DNA, the CDR3 is TGTGCCAGCAGTTCAGGGTTGAAGCCCCAGCATTTT. Its protein is CASSSGLKPQHF.

Concerning this clone itself: The same CDR3 arises from other DNA sequences in this sample as well. The rearrangement joins TRBV28 to TRBJ1-2; 8 bases align to TRBD1. Trimming cost V 3 bases and J 6 bases; bases outside gene matches: 9. The CDR3 contains 15 residues. CDR1 and CDR2 from the germline V gene are MDHEN and SYDVKM. The CDR3 region has the DNA TGTGCCAGCAGTTTTCCCCCCGGACAGGGCCATGGCTACACCTTC. This sequence encodes CASSFPPGQGHGYTF.

This clone was detected a few times. The chain couples TRBV7-8 to TRBJ2-7; tentatively, D is TRBD1 (5 bases). In germline, CDR1 is SGHVS, CDR2 FQNEAQ. V dropped 5 bases and J dropped 2 bases, with 16 bases sitting between them. CDR3 length: 15 residues. CDR3 DNA: TGTGCCAGCAGCCTCCTCCAGGGAAGCACCTACGAGCAGTACTTC. It is translated as CASSLLQGSTYEQYF.

A single count supports this clone. This sequence joins TRBV5-4 and TRBJ1-1; D might be TRBD1 (5 bases). CDR1 is SGHNT, CDR2 YYREEE, per germline (reference sequence). V was cut by 1 base and J by 4 bases, with 8 bases left in between. The CDR3 spans 13 residues. The DNA for the CDR3 is TGTGCCAGCAGCTTGATGGGGGGCACTGAAGCTTTCTTT. Protein sequence: CASSLMGGTEAFF.

The chain is built from TRBV7-2 and TRBJ1-1, with TRBD1 matching over 9 bases. After removal of 4 bases from V and 4 bases from J, the junction contained 7 bases not matched to a gene. CDR3 length equals 15 residues. CDR1 and CDR2 from the germline V gene are SGHTA and FQGNSA. The CDR3 is CASSSGTGRGTEAFF. The CDR3 DNA sequence: TGTGCCAGCAGCTCCGGGACAGGGAGAGGCACTGAAGCTTTCTTT. Variable domain in full (rest from reference TRBV7-2 and TRBJ1-1): GAGVSQSPSNKVTEKGKDVELRCDPISGHTALYWYRQSLGQGLEFLIYFQGNSAPDKSGLPSDRFSAERTGGSVSTLTIQRTQQEDSAVYLCASSSGTGRGTEAFFGQGTRLTVV.

In DNA form, the CDR3 reads TGTGCCAGCACGCTAGGTTCCTTAAACACCGGGGAGCTGTTTTTT. Translated, it gives CASTLGSLNTGELFF. V is TRBV3-1 (or the pseudogene TRBV3-2) and J is TRBJ2-2; D is ambiguous. V was cut by 7 bases and J by 2 bases, with 14 bases left in between. This CDR3 contains 15 residues. Looked up from germline, CDR1 is LGHDT and CDR2 is YNNKEL (reference sequence).

V and J are TRBV2 and TRBJ1-4; 7 positions agree with TRBD1. Trimming took 6 bases from V and 10 from J; bases not matched to a gene: 11. CDR3 size: 14 residues. The germline gives CDR1 SNHLY, CDR2 FYNNEI. The CDR3 sequence: CASRPTGVDGKLFF. The CDR3 bases are TGTGCCAGCAGACCAACAGGGGTTGATGGAAAACTGTTTTTT.

V usage is TRBV30 and J usage is TRBJ2-7; 8 bases map to TRBD2. CDR1 is GTSNPN, CDR2 SVGIG, per germline (reference sequence). There are 14 residues in the CDR3. Trimming removed 3 bases from V and 1 base from J; junction bases left unmatched: 5. CDR3 region: CAWRGVAGSYEQYF. The CDR3, as DNA: TGTGCCTGGAGGGGAGTAGCGGGATCCTACGAGCAGTACTTC. Filled out from reference TRBV30 and TRBJ2-7, the complete variable domain reads SQTIHQWPATLVQPVGSPLSLECTVEGTSNPNLYWYRQAAGRGLQLLFYSVGIGQISSEVPQNLSASRPQDRQFILSSKKLLLSDSGFYLCAWRGVAGSYEQYFGPGTRLTVT.

The chain joins TRBV5-1 to TRBJ2-7, with D uncertain. This CDR3 spans 13 amino acids. Trimming took off 0 bases at V and 7 bases at J, with 11 bases between the two ends. CDR1 and CDR2 from the germline V gene are SGHRS and YFSETQ. This chain's CDR3 is CASSLGASREQYF. The CDR3 DNA reads as TGCGCCAGCAGCTTGGGAGCGAGTAGGGAGCAGTACTTC.

The CDR3 is CAASWRGYGYTF. The CDR3 DNA reads TGTGCCGCCTCATGGCGGGGCTATGGCTACACCTTC. V and J are TRBV28 and TRBJ1-2; D gene uncertain. CDR3 length equals 12 residues. V shed 11 bases and J shed 4 bases, with 14 bases lying between them. The germline CDR1 and CDR2 sequences are MDHEN and SYDVKM.

V gene TRBV29-1 combines with J gene TRBJ2-7; tentative D call: TRBD2 (6 bases). This CDR3 is 11 amino acids long. Germline CDR1 reads SQVTM; CDR2 reads ANQGSEA. V lost 7 bases and J lost 5, with 12 bases in between. CDR3 residues: CSGGELDEQYF. The CDR3 DNA reads as TGCAGCGGGGGGGAGTTGGACGAGCAGTACTTC.

The chain is built from TRBV9 and TRBJ2-2; 9 bases fit TRBD2. The CDR3 is made up of 15 amino acids. Germline CDR1 SGDLS, CDR2 YYNGEE. V shed 4 bases, J shed 11 bases, and the junction held 12 bases outside the gene matches. DNA of the CDR3: TGTGCCAGCAGCCCCGGGGTAGCGGGAGCTAAAGAGCTGTTTTTT. It yields the protein CASSPGVAGAKELFF.